These 28 T cell receptor beta chains came from one sample sequenced in a study of CD8+CD57+ T cells in acquired aplastic anemia. Patients sequenced had flow cytometry evidence of CD8+CD57+ cell expansion. The template used for profiling TCR beta VDJ and CDR3 was genomic DNA. TCRdb reprocessed the reads via MiXCR and lists one record per CDR3 protein. Altogether 150,000 or so distinct CDR3 sequences are present, around half being singletons, with the ten largest covering roughly 3.1%. Sample: sorted CD4+, CD8+, or CD8+CD57+ T cells (not recorded which) from PBMCs. Source of these receptors: a human donor with aplastic anemia.

This clonotype occurred many times. V usage is TRBV2 and J usage is TRBJ2-5; TRBD2 might be the D (6 bases). The CDR3 runs to 14 residues. The V gene's germline CDR1 is SNHLY and CDR2 FYNNEI. V was shortened by 2 bases and J by 3 bases, with 10 bases between the two germline ends. The CDR3 DNA follows: TGTGCCAGCAGTGAAAAGGCGGGGAAAGAGACCCAGTACTTC. As protein: CASSEKAGKETQYF.

The chain uses TRBV20-1 and TRBJ1-1; 10 nucleotides line up with TRBD1. The ends lost 6 bases at V and 4 bases at J; junction bases unmatched: 11. Germline V gene lookup returns CDR1 DFQATT and CDR2 SNEGSKA (reference sequence). This CDR3 contains 15 residues. This CDR3 reads CSAPLRTGGITEAFF. CDR3 DNA: TGCAGTGCCCCCCTTCGGACAGGGGGAATCACTGAAGCTTTCTTT.

V is TRBV29-1 and J is TRBJ1-2; D may be TRBD1 (5 bases). The germline V and J ends were trimmed by 7 bases and 8 bases, with 14 bases remaining between them. The CDR3 contains 11 residues. From germline, CDR1 is SQVTM and CDR2 ANQGSEA. In DNA, the CDR3 is TGCAGCGGCCTGACAGCGCTCGGCTACACCTTC. The encoded protein is CSGLTALGYTF. The full variable domain, completed using reference TRBV29-1 and TRBJ1-2, is SAVISQKPSRDICQRGTSLTIQCQVDSQVTMMFWYRQQPGQSLTLIATANQGSEATYESGFVIDKFPISRPNLTFSTLTVSNMSPEDSSIYLCSGLTALGYTFGSGTRLTVV.

This rearrangement joins TRBV9 to TRBJ2-7; 11 positions match TRBD2. V was clipped by 0 bases and J by 1 base; unmatched bases: 3. Germline-derived CDR1 and CDR2 are SGDLS and YYNGEE. The CDR3 covers 16 residues. This CDR3 is CASSVGGTSGSYEQYF. The DNA for the CDR3 is TGTGCCAGCAGCGTAGGGGGGACTAGCGGATCCTACGAGCAGTACTTC.

This clonotype appeared many times. J is TRBJ1-1 and V is TRBV2; tentative D call: TRBD1 (6 bases). Germline lookup yields CDR1 SNHLY and CDR2 FYNNEI. The CDR3 contains 15 residues. V was clipped by 7 bases and J by 1 base, with 16 bases between them. The CDR3 is CASTVRGASNTEAFF. The CDR3 DNA reads as TGTGCCAGCACCGTGAGGGGGGCTTCGAACACTGAAGCTTTCTTT.

Here the CDR3 reads CASSYPFLGANTEAFF. CDR3 sequence (DNA): TGTGCCAGCAGCTATCCTTTTTTAGGGGCGAACACTGAAGCTTTCTTT. V usage is TRBV6-5 and J usage is TRBJ1-1; a possible D gene is TRBD1 (5 bases). V was clipped by 6 bases and J by 1 base, with 18 bases between them. Looked up from germline, CDR1 is MNHEY and CDR2 is SVGAGI. The length of the CDR3 is 16 residues.

This clonotype was seen repeatedly, ten times or more. The CDR3 sequence: CASSETGRNEQFF. The DNA for the CDR3 is TGTGCCAGCAGCGAGACAGGGCGCAATGAGCAGTTCTTC. The chain is built from TRBV6-4 and TRBJ2-1, with 7 bases fitting TRBD1. Per the germline V gene, CDR1 is MRHNA and CDR2 is SNTAGT. The junction had 5 bases not matched to a gene; V was cut back by 6 bases and J by 6 bases. The CDR3 length is 13 residues.

Here the CDR3 DNA reads TGTGCCAGCAAAACCCGGGCAGAAGCCTACGAGCAGTACTTC. Amino acids: CASKTRAEAYEQYF. The genes are TRBV2 and TRBJ2-7; no reliable D call. The CDR3 is made up of 14 amino acids. CDR1 is SNHLY and CDR2 is FYNNEI in the germline V gene. The V end lost 7 bases, the J end lost 2 bases, and 15 bases lay between the germline ends.

This clonotype has just a few counts. This chain links TRBV15 with TRBJ1-3, with no clear D. V was cut by 1 base and J by 2 bases, with 6 bases left in between. The CDR3 has 14 amino acids. Germline values: CDR1 LNHNV, CDR2 YYDKDF (reference sequence). The CDR3 nucleotides are TGTGCCACCAGCAGAGCATTGGCTGGAAACACCATATATTTT. This sequence encodes CATSRALAGNTIYF.

In this sample, this clonotype turned up many times. J is TRBJ1-1 and V is TRBV20-1; D is perhaps TRBD1 (6 bases). The CDR3 length is 17 residues. Germline V gene data show CDR1 as DFQATT and CDR2 as SNEGSKA (reference sequence). V was pared by 0 bases and J by 2 bases, with 19 bases between. CDR3 in amino acids: CSARDQGQAIPNTEAFF. The DNA of the CDR3 is TGCAGTGCTAGAGATCAGGGGCAGGCTATCCCTAACACTGAAGCTTTCTTT.

This clonotype was observed once. The chain links TRBV5-4 to TRBJ1-2; 7 bases are shared with TRBD1. This CDR3 region has 15 residues. V shed 2 bases and J 4 bases; nucleotides not matched to a gene: 8. CDR1 and CDR2 (germline): SGHNT, YYREEE (reference sequence). Written as DNA, the CDR3 is TGTGCCAGCAGCTTTGGGACAGCGGATGGCTATGGCTACACCTTC. It codes for CASSFGTADGYGYTF.

This clonotype occurred many times. V is TRBV20-1 and J is TRBJ2-1; perhaps TRBD2 as D (6 bases). This CDR3 has 15 residues. Germline loops: CDR1 DFQATT, CDR2 SNEGSKA (reference sequence). V shed 2 bases and J shed 2 bases, with 13 bases lying between them. The CDR3 bases are TGCAGTGCTAGAACAGAGGGGACTGCCTACAATGAGCAGTTCTTC. Amino acid sequence: CSARTEGTAYNEQFF.

There are a few counts of this clonotype. The rearrangement joins TRBV24-1 to TRBJ2-5; 7 nucleotides agree with TRBD1. The J segment lost 7 bases and the V segment lost 4 bases, leaving 11 bases of the junction unmatched. Germline V gene sequence: CDR1 KGHDR, CDR2 SFDVKD. This CDR3 spans 15 amino acids. CDR3 nucleotides: TGTGCCACCAGTGACCCGGTTGAACAGGGGAGGACCCAGTACTTC. Its protein product is CATSDPVEQGRTQYF.

V and J are TRBV2 and TRBJ2-2; 8 bases are shared with TRBD1. J was trimmed by 5 bases and V by 10 bases; bases with no gene match: 9. Germline lookup yields CDR1 SNHLY and CDR2 FYNNEI. The CDR3 is made up of 14 amino acids. The CDR3 nucleotides are TGTGCCATCTACGACAGGGGCGGAACCGGGGAGCTGTTTTTT. Its protein product is CAIYDRGGTGELFF. Complete variable domain (other parts from reference TRBV2 and TRBJ2-2): EPEVTQTPSHQVTQMGQEVILRCVPISNHLYFYWYRQILGQKVEFLVSFYNNEISEKSEIFDDQFSVERPDGSNFTLKIRSTKLEDSAMYFCAIYDRGGTGELFFGEGSRLTVL.

The genes are TRBV19 and TRBJ2-7; perhaps TRBD1 as D (6 bases). The V end lost 10 bases, the J end lost 2 bases, and 9 bases lay between the germline ends. CDR3 length: 11 residues. CDR1 is LNHDA, CDR2 SQIVND, per germline (reference sequence). The DNA for the CDR3 is TGTGCCACCGAGGGGGCCTACGAGCAGTACTTC. Amino acids: CATEGAYEQYF. Based on the CDR3 plus reference TRBV19 and TRBJ2-7, the full variable domain is DGGITQSPKYLFRKEGQNVTLSCEQNLNHDAMYWYRQDPGQGLRLIYYSQIVNDFQKGDIAEGYSVSREKKESFPLTVTSAQKNPTAFYLCATEGAYEQYFGPGTRLTVT.

This sequence joins TRBV10-3 and TRBJ1-4; 9 bases match TRBD1. The V segment lost 5 bases and the J segment 5 bases; nucleotides outside the gene matches: 12. In germline, CDR1 is ENHRY, CDR2 SYGVKD. CDR3 length equals 17 residues. CDR3 sequence: CAISPQGTGNYNEKLFF. Here the CDR3 DNA reads TGTGCCATCAGTCCACAAGGGACAGGGAACTACAATGAAAAACTGTTTTTT.

V is TRBV7-9 and J is TRBJ2-7; D unclear. Germline loops: CDR1 SEHNR, CDR2 FQNEAQ (reference sequence). The V end was cut by 5 bases, the J end by 6 bases, with 8 bases between. The CDR3 extends over 11 amino acids. The CDR3 nucleotides are TGTGCCAGCAGCCCAGGTGCCGAGCAGTACTTC. It is translated as CASSPGAEQYF. Full variable domain (rest looked up from reference TRBV7-9 and TRBJ2-7): DTGVSQNPRHKITKRGQNVTFRCDPISEHNRLYWYRQTLGQGPEFLTYFQNEAQLEKSRLLSDRFSAERPKGSFSTLEIQRTEQGDSAMYLCASSPGAEQYFGPGTRLTVT.

The chain links TRBV2 to TRBJ2-5; 9 bases are a match to TRBD1. Per the germline V gene, CDR1 is SNHLY and CDR2 is FYNNEI. This CDR3 is 15 amino acids long. With V trimmed by 7 bases and J by 1 base, 7 bases remained unmatched. CDR3 protein: CASIGDRATQETQYF. The DNA of the CDR3 is TGTGCCAGCATCGGGGACAGGGCCACCCAAGAGACCCAGTACTTC.

The chain uses TRBV4-1 and TRBJ2-3, with D tentatively TRBD2 (5 bases). The CDR3 sequence is 13 residues long. V gave up 1 base and J gave up 6 bases, with 8 bases separating them. The germline V gene encodes CDR1 MGHRA and CDR2 YSYEKL. The CDR3 bases are TGCGCCAGCAGCCAAGGACCGGGGGATACGCAGTATTTT. Amino acids: CASSQGPGDTQYF.

This clonotype has only a few counts. J is TRBJ1-5 and V is TRBV28, with 9 positions matching TRBD1. CDR3 length equals 15 residues. Per the germline V gene, CDR1 is MDHEN and CDR2 is SYDVKM. V shed 6 bases, J shed 4 bases, and the junction held 7 bases outside the gene matches. CDR3 in amino acids: CASSSGQGLNQPQHF. CDR3 bases: TGTGCCAGCAGCTCGGGACAGGGCCTTAATCAGCCCCAGCATTTT.

Only one count was recorded for this clonotype. A read error may be the cause here, since a much bigger clone is one base away. This chain uses TRBV4-2 with TRBJ2-6, with a tentative D call TRBD1 (6 bases). Germline V gene lookup returns CDR1 LGHNA and CDR2 YNFKEQ. The CDR3 runs 16 residues. This chain's CDR3 is CASSLQGSSGASVLTF. The CDR3 coding sequence is TGTGCCAGCAGCCTACAGGGCTCCTCTGGGGCCAGCGTCCTGACTTTC.

This clonotype was seen just once. A much more abundant neighbour one base away suggests this may be a read error. V and J are TRBV12-3 or TRBV12-4 and TRBJ2-3; 13 bases agree with TRBD2. CDR3 size: 15 residues. After removal of 6 bases from V and 8 bases from J, the junction contained 8 bases not matched to a gene. The CDR3 region is CASRWTSGSKGTQYF. CDR3 in DNA: TGTGCCAGCAGATGGACTAGCGGGAGTAAAGGTACGCAGTATTTT.

This clonotype was observed once. A much larger clone sits a single nucleotide away, making a read error possible. Here the CDR3 reads CASSTTGTDRQYF. The CDR3 bases are TGCGCCAGCAGCACCACAGGGACAGATAGGCAGTATTTT. The chain has TRBV5-1 and TRBJ2-3; 7 bases are a match to TRBD1. CDR1 and CDR2 from the germline V gene are SGHRS and YFSETQ. CDR3 length: 13 amino acids. The variable domain in full, with the rest retrieved from reference TRBV5-1 and TRBJ2-3, is KAGVTQTPRYLIKTRGQQVTLSCSPISGHRSVSWYQQTPGQGLQFLFEYFSETQRNKGNFPGRFSGRQFSNSRSEMNVSTLELGDSALYLCASSTTGTDRQYFGPGTRLTVL.

In this sample, this clonotype turned up many times. The chain's CDR3 is CASSYDGLGPDEQYF. DNA of the CDR3: TGTGCCAGCAGCTATGACGGCCTAGGGCCCGACGAGCAGTACTTC. This sequence joins TRBV5-4 and TRBJ2-7; no definite D call. V gave up 3 bases and J gave up 5 bases, with 18 bases separating them. CDR1 and CDR2 from the germline V gene are SGHNT and YYREEE (reference sequence). The CDR3 has 15 amino acids.

Details on this clonotype: The conserved final phenylalanine or tryptophan is absent from the CDR3, which likely points to a read error. The CDR3 protein is CATSSGTTSETQYL. CDR3 nucleotides: TGTGCCACCAGCAGCGGGACTACCTCAGAGACCCAGTACCTC. V gene TRBV15 combines with J gene TRBJ2-5; 7 nucleotides match TRBD2. The length of the CDR3 is 14 residues. Unmatched junction bases numbered 5, after V lost 3 bases and J lost 4 bases. Germline V lookup: CDR1 LNHNV, CDR2 YYDKDF (reference sequence).

This clonotype was seen at least ten times. The V and J genes are TRBV10-3 and TRBJ1-1; a weak D match, TRBD1 (5 bases). V lost 2 bases to trimming and J lost 0 bases, with 16 bases between them. CDR1 and CDR2 (germline): ENHRY, SYGVKD. This CDR3 contains 17 residues. The CDR3 DNA reads as TGTGCCATCAGTGAGGGACAAGCCATAACGATGAACACTGAAGCTTTCTTT. It yields the protein CAISEGQAITMNTEAFF.

This clonotype was counted at least ten times. This chain links TRBV7-2 with TRBJ2-3; 9 bases align to TRBD2. Germline V gives CDR1 SGHTA, CDR2 FQGNSA. The trim removed 5 bases at V and 4 bases at J, leaving 7 bases unmatched. The CDR3 loop spans 15 amino acids. The CDR3 DNA is TGTGCCAGCAGCCCCTCTAGCGGGACGCCAGATACGCAGTATTTT. This codes for CASSPSSGTPDTQYF.

In the case of this clonotype: A read error may explain this, as a much larger clone is one base away. The chain recombines TRBV6-5 with TRBJ1-1; a weak D match, TRBD1 (5 bases). This CDR3 has 13 amino acids. Germline V gene data show CDR1 as MNHEY and CDR2 as SVGAGI. V was clipped by 2 bases and J by 3 bases, with 7 bases between them. The CDR3 DNA reads TGTGCCAGCAGTTACGGGGGGGACACTGAAGCTTTCTTT. Translation gives CASSYGGDTEAFF.